One and the same sample provided the 10 T cell receptor beta chains below, sequenced in a study of siplizumab effects on memory and regulatory T cells. Using immunoSEQ multiplex PCR, the repertoire was profiled, and TCRdb retains in-frame clones only, with some absent. Here the sample spans 100,000 or so clones, 80% to 95% being singletons. The sample taken for sequencing was non-Treg CD4+ T cells sorted from blood. Receptors were obtained from a human donor in good health.

The rearrangement links TRBV7-8 to TRBJ1-5; 7 bases match TRBD1. Germline V lookup: CDR1 SGHVS, CDR2 FQNEAQ. Trimming cost V 3 bases and J 0 bases; bases outside gene matches: 5. This CDR3 has 16 residues. The CDR3 sequence: CASSLGQFNSNQPQHF. The CDR3 region has the DNA TGTGCCAGCAGCTTGGGACAGTTTAATAGCAATCAGCCCCAGCATTTT.

The chain carries TRBV10-3 and TRBJ2-2; 7 bases map to TRBD2. The trim removed 5 bases at V and 6 bases at J, leaving 9 bases unmatched. CDR1 ENHRY and CDR2 SYGVKD come from the germline V gene. The CDR3 contains 15 residues. CDR3 coding DNA: TGTGCCATCAGTCCGGGGACTACTGCTTCCGGGGAGCTGTTTTTT. Residues: CAISPGTTASGELFF.

The genes are TRBV5-1 and TRBJ2-1; 7 bases match TRBD1. V gave up 4 bases and J gave up 3 bases; unmatched junction bases: 7. Per germline, CDR1 SGHRS and CDR2 YFSETQ. This CDR3 has 15 amino acids. CDR3 residues: CASSARDSNYNEQFF. CDR3 DNA: TGCGCCAGCAGCGCCCGGGACAGCAACTACAATGAGCAGTTCTTC.

This clone appeared a single time. The chain links TRBV7-9 to TRBJ2-5; 8 bases line up with TRBD2. Germline V CDR1 and CDR2: SEHNR, FQNEAQ (reference sequence). There are 15 residues in the CDR3. Losses at the gene ends were 3 bases for V and 3 bases for J; bases not matched to a gene: 6. In DNA, the CDR3 is TGTGCCAGCAGCTTGTTTACCGGGGGGGAAGAGACCCAGTACTTC. Translating it yields CASSLFTGGEETQYF. Together with reference TRBV7-9 and TRBJ2-5, the CDR3 gives the full variable domain: DTGVSQNPRHKITKRGQNVTFRCDPISEHNRLYWYRQTLGQGPEFLTYFQNEAQLEKSRLLSDRFSAERPKGSFSTLEIQRTEQGDSAMYLCASSLFTGGEETQYFGPGTRLLVL.

This clone was seen more than once but under ten times. The rearrangement links TRBV19 to TRBJ1-5, with 8 bases lining up with TRBD1. Germline V gene lookup returns CDR1 LNHDA and CDR2 SQIVND (reference sequence). V lost 9 bases and J lost 7; bases outside the gene matches: 5. The CDR3 totals 12 residues. The CDR3 DNA reads as TGTGCCAGCACAGGGGGTGGGCAGCCCCAGCATTTT. This gives the protein CASTGGGQPQHF.

The chain uses TRBV11-3 and TRBJ2-7; 14 nucleotides match TRBD2. The junction had 6 bases not matched to a gene; V was cut back by 1 base and J by 4 bases. Germline V gene data show CDR1 as SGHNT and CDR2 as YENEEA. The CDR3 contains 17 residues. This CDR3 is CASSLAGTSGRRYEQYF. CDR3 nucleotide sequence: TGTGCCAGCAGCTTAGCGGGGACTAGCGGGAGAAGGTACGAGCAGTACTTC.

The chain is built from TRBV5-1 and TRBJ2-3, with 9 bases identical to TRBD1. V was clipped by 4 bases and J by 2 bases; unmatched bases: 5. CDR1 and CDR2 (germline): SGHRS, YFSETQ. The CDR3 consists of 15 residues. The CDR3 reads CASSAGQGNTDTQYF. The CDR3 nucleotides read TGCGCCAGCAGCGCGGGACAGGGTAACACAGATACGCAGTATTTT.

The chain's CDR3 is CASSRGHRGAEQFF. CDR3 sequence (DNA): TGTGCCAGCTCACGAGGGCACAGAGGAGCTGAGCAGTTCTTC. V gene TRBV18 combines with J gene TRBJ2-1, with a tentative D call TRBD2 (5 bases). CDR3 size: 14 residues. Germline lookup yields CDR1 KGHSH and CDR2 LQKENI. The ends were cut back, 4 bases at V and 9 bases at J, with 16 bases in the middle.

This chain connects TRBV6-1 to TRBJ2-7, with TRBD2 as a possible D gene (6 bases). The CDR3 runs 17 residues. V lost 3 bases and J 3 bases, leaving 21 bases between the germline ends. Germline CDR1 MNHNS, CDR2 SASEGT. This CDR3 is CASSDGRDHWVGYEQYF. DNA for the CDR3: TGTGCCAGCAGTGATGGGCGGGATCACTGGGTCGGCTACGAGCAGTACTTC.

The J gene is TRBJ2-5, the V gene TRBV18, with TRBD2 matching over 11 bases. The ends lost 3 bases at V and 1 base at J; junction bases unmatched: 4. The CDR3 runs to 16 residues. Germline V CDR1 and CDR2: KGHSH, LQKENI. CDR3 residues: CASSPAGTSGQETQYF. CDR3 DNA sequence: TGTGCCAGCTCACCGGCCGGGACTAGCGGCCAAGAGACCCAGTACTTC.